Following are 23 T cell receptor beta chains from one sample sequenced in a study of blood T cell repertoires in COVID-19 (dated by TCRdb to the early 2020s). The method was the immunoSEQ multiplex PCR assay. In its TCRdb copy, this immuneACCESS table keeps in-frame sequences only and misses some clones. Where compared with another copy, unresolved V genes explain less than half of these, and the others have no known cause. Here the sample has about 220,000 clones; around four fifths occur a single time. In total, the top ten clones hold 7% to 10% of the sample. Input material: peripheral blood. These TCRs come from a woman over 75 with COVID-19, enrolled during active disease.

V and J are TRBV6-2 or TRBV6-3 and TRBJ2-7; 7 bases match TRBD1. This CDR3 has 17 amino acids. The junction had 16 bases not matched to a gene; V was cut back by 5 bases and J by 3 bases. Germline V lookup: CDR1 MNHEY, CDR2 SVGEGT. The CDR3 DNA is TGTGCCAGCAGTCTCGGCCCGGGACAGCGTGGGAACTACGAGCAGTACTTC. Protein sequence: CASSLGPGQRGNYEQYF.

This chain joins TRBV28 and TRBJ1-4, with unresolved D. This CDR3 is 15 amino acids long. Trimming took 4 bases from V and 4 from J, leaving 13 bases between them. CDR1 is MDHEN, CDR2 SYDVKM, per germline. CDR3 nucleotide sequence: TGTGCCAGCAGTTCCCGAGGCAGTATTAATGAAAAACTGTTTTTT. Translating gives CASSSRGSINEKLFF.

J is TRBJ1-6 and V is TRBV6-5; D call uncertain. Trimming stripped 6 bases from V and 10 bases from J, with 16 bases between. CDR3 length: 14 amino acids. Germline values: CDR1 MNHEY, CDR2 SVGAGI. CDR3 residues: CASRGSGGGSPLHF. The CDR3 bases are TGTGCCAGCAGAGGGAGCGGCGGCGGCTCACCCCTCCACTTT.

This clone has a single count. The chain employs TRBV19 and TRBJ1-5; no reliable D call. Germline CDR1 reads LNHDA; CDR2 reads SQIVND (reference sequence). CDR3 length equals 13 residues. The V end lost 1 base, the J end lost 2 bases, and 3 bases lay between the germline ends. The CDR3 sequence is CASSIARNQPQHF. The CDR3, as DNA: TGTGCCAGTAGTATAGCTCGCAATCAGCCCCAGCATTTT.

J is TRBJ2-7 and V is TRBV7-6; D perhaps matches TRBD1 (5 bases). Germline loops: CDR1 SGHVS, CDR2 FNYEAQ. The CDR3 runs 14 residues. Trimming removed 5 bases from V and 5 bases from J, with 16 bases in between. The CDR3 coding sequence is TGTGCCAGCAGCCCCAGGGCAGGGCAGGACGAGCAGTACTTC. Protein product: CASSPRAGQDEQYF.

This chain uses TRBV12-3 or TRBV12-4 with TRBJ1-1; D is unclear. CDR3 length equals 13 residues. The V end lost 0 bases, the J end lost 1 base, and 3 bases lay between the germline ends. CDR3 in DNA: TGTGCCAGCAGTTTAGCGGCGAACACTGAAGCTTTCTTT. Protein product: CASSLAANTEAFF.

The chain couples TRBV7-3 to TRBJ2-1; the match to TRBD1 covers 9 bases. Losses at the gene ends were 5 bases for V and 3 bases for J; bases not matched to a gene: 5. Germline values: CDR1 SGHTA, CDR2 FQGTGA. CDR3 length equals 15 residues. The CDR3 here is CASSTTGGRYNEQFF. The CDR3 DNA is TGTGCCAGCAGCACGACAGGGGGTCGCTACAATGAGCAGTTCTTC.

This clone was picked up a small number of times. The rearrangement uses TRBV28 and TRBJ1-1; TRBD1 is a possible D gene (6 bases). Germline-derived CDR1 and CDR2 are MDHEN and SYDVKM. The CDR3 consists of 15 residues. V lost 7 bases to trimming and J lost 4 bases, with 19 bases between them. The CDR3 here is CASMGAGTTGTEAFF. CDR3 sequence (DNA): TGTGCCAGCATGGGAGCAGGGACAACGGGCACTGAAGCTTTCTTT. The full variable domain, completed using reference TRBV28 and TRBJ1-1, is DVKVTQSSRYLVKRTGEKVFLECVQDMDHENMFWYRQDPGLGLRLIYFSYDVKMKEKGDIPEGYSVSREKKERFSLILESASTNQTSMYLCASMGAGTTGTEAFFGQGTRLTVV.

The chain combines TRBV6-6 with TRBJ1-6; 7 positions agree with TRBD1. The V segment lost 0 bases and the J segment 7 bases; nucleotides outside the gene matches: 6. The CDR3 sequence is 16 residues long. Per germline, CDR1 MNHNY and CDR2 SVGAGI (reference sequence). The CDR3 loop is CASSYSRAGGNSPLHF. The CDR3 DNA sequence: TGTGCCAGCAGTTACTCGAGGGCAGGGGGGAATTCACCCCTCCACTTT.

This clone was seen only a few times. The V gene is TRBV29-1, the J gene TRBJ2-3, with D tentatively TRBD2 (6 bases). The CDR3 contains 14 residues. V was shortened by 7 bases and J by 2 bases, with 16 bases between the two germline ends. Germline-derived CDR1 and CDR2 are SQVTM and ANQGSEA. The CDR3, as DNA: TGCAGCGGGCTAGGAGGGTCTACCACAGATACGCAGTATTTT. It translates to CSGLGGSTTDTQYF.

The genes are TRBV5-1 and TRBJ2-5, with TRBD2 matching 8 bases. Unmatched junction bases numbered 20, after V lost 5 bases and J lost 5 bases. This CDR3 is built from 18 residues. Per the germline V gene, CDR1 is SGHRS and CDR2 is YFSETQ. CDR3 protein: CASRMGRRGGRRGETQYF. The DNA of the CDR3 is TGCGCCAGCAGGATGGGAAGACGCGGGGGGCGACGAGGGGAGACCCAGTACTTC.

Points on this clone: The same CDR3 can be traced to other DNA sequences in this sample. This sequence joins TRBV4-1 and TRBJ1-5, with 12 bases that match TRBD1. The CDR3 extends over 17 amino acids. Unmatched junction bases numbered 9, after V lost 3 bases and J lost 6 bases. Germline V gives CDR1 MGHRA, CDR2 YSYEKL. The CDR3 DNA reads TGCGCCAGCAGCCAGGAAGCCGGGACAGGGGGCGTTCAGCCCCAGCATTTT. Its protein product is CASSQEAGTGGVQPQHF.

The gene calls are TRBV6-5 and TRBJ1-2; D is unclear. V gave up 0 bases and J gave up 4 bases, with 12 bases separating them. This CDR3 is 15 amino acids long. Germline V gives CDR1 MNHEY, CDR2 SVGAGI. This CDR3 reads CASSYSMQVAYGYTF. In nucleotides, the CDR3 is TGTGCCAGCAGTTACTCGATGCAGGTGGCCTATGGCTACACCTTC.

The chain joins TRBV28 to TRBJ1-1; D might be TRBD1 (6 bases). Trimming pared 6 bases from V and 8 bases from J, leaving 13 bases between. Per germline, CDR1 MDHEN and CDR2 SYDVKM. CDR3 length: 12 amino acids. In DNA form, the CDR3 reads TGTGCCAGCAGCCCTACTGACAGGGAAGCTTTCTTT. This sequence encodes CASSPTDREAFF.

The V and J genes are TRBV20-1 and TRBJ2-1, with TRBD2 identical over 7 bases. CDR3 length: 14 amino acids. J lost 4 bases, V lost 3 bases, and 6 bases had no gene match. Germline-derived CDR1 and CDR2 are DFQATT and SNEGSKA (reference sequence). The CDR3 loop is CSASQSGKYNEQFF. The CDR3 region has the DNA TGCAGTGCTAGTCAGAGCGGGAAGTACAATGAGCAGTTCTTC.

V gene TRBV19 combines with J gene TRBJ2-7, with 10 positions matching TRBD1. J gave up 5 bases and V 6 bases, and 4 bases lay outside the gene matches. The CDR3 sequence is 13 residues long. Germline V gives CDR1 LNHDA, CDR2 SQIVND (reference sequence). The CDR3 DNA follows: TGTGCCAGTAGCCGACAGGGGGCGGACGAGCAGTACTTC. It yields the protein CASSRQGADEQYF. Combining the CDR3 with reference TRBV19 and TRBJ2-7 gives the whole variable domain DGGITQSPKYLFRKEGQNVTLSCEQNLNHDAMYWYRQDPGQGLRLIYYSQIVNDFQKGDIAEGYSVSREKKESFPLTVTSAQKNPTAFYLCASSRQGADEQYFGPGTRLTVT.

The CDR3 protein is CASSLTRLAGVRETQYF. The CDR3, as DNA: TGTGCCAGCTCACTAACGAGACTAGCGGGAGTCCGGGAGACCCAGTACTTC. This rearrangement joins TRBV18 to TRBJ2-5; 12 nucleotides match TRBD2. The CDR3 runs to 17 residues. Germline V gene lookup returns CDR1 KGHSH and CDR2 LQKENI. V shed 4 bases, J shed 5 bases, and the junction held 11 bases outside the gene matches.

J is TRBJ2-7 and V is TRBV28; weak D call: TRBD1 (5 bases). This CDR3 has 13 residues. The V and J ends lost 3 bases and 4 bases respectively, with 10 bases between them. Germline V gives CDR1 MDHEN, CDR2 SYDVKM. The chain's CDR3 is CASSFSGRYEQYF. CDR3 bases: TGTGCCAGCAGTTTCTCAGGGCGATACGAGCAGTACTTC. Filled out from reference TRBV28 and TRBJ2-7, the complete variable domain reads DVKVTQSSRYLVKRTGEKVFLECVQDMDHENMFWYRQDPGLGLRLIYFSYDVKMKEKGDIPEGYSVSREKKERFSLILESASTNQTSMYLCASSFSGRYEQYFGPGTRLTVT.

This chain links TRBV7-9 with TRBJ2-6; D perhaps matches TRBD2 (6 bases). Trimming took off 3 bases at V and 0 bases at J, with 15 bases between the two ends. CDR3 length equals 18 residues. Looked up from germline, CDR1 is SEHNR and CDR2 is FQNEAQ (reference sequence). The CDR3 DNA is TGTGCCAGCAGCTTGCCGGGACGGGGGTTCTCTGGGGCCAACGTCCTGACTTTC. Protein product: CASSLPGRGFSGANVLTF.

The rearrangement links TRBV7-2 to TRBJ1-1; 9 bases are a match to TRBD1. The CDR3 consists of 13 residues. From germline, CDR1 is SGHTA and CDR2 FQGNSA. The V gene end was trimmed by 7 bases and the J gene end by 6 bases; junction bases not matched to a gene: 6. This CDR3 is CASTSRTGAEAFF. CDR3 DNA sequence: TGTGCCAGCACCTCGAGGACAGGGGCTGAAGCTTTCTTT.

The table lists this clone with a count of one. This chain links TRBV5-4 with TRBJ1-2; maybe TRBD1 (6 bases). Trimming took off 0 bases at V and 7 bases at J, with 13 bases between the two ends. Germline-derived CDR1 and CDR2 are SGHNT and YYREEE (reference sequence). The CDR3 loop spans 14 amino acids. The CDR3 spells CASSLVGQTIGYTF. The CDR3 region has the DNA TGTGCCAGCAGCTTGGTGGGACAAACTATTGGCTACACCTTC.

The chain uses TRBV29-1 and TRBJ1-2, with TRBD1 identical over 8 bases. Unmatched junction bases numbered 1, after V lost 0 bases and J lost 7 bases. The germline V gene has CDR1 SQVTM and CDR2 ANQGSEA. The CDR3 length is 12 residues. This CDR3 is CSVEEGQAGYTF. DNA of the CDR3: TGCAGCGTTGAAGAGGGACAGGCTGGCTACACCTTC.

The chain has TRBV5-1 and TRBJ2-3; no clear D gene. The germline CDR1 and CDR2 sequences are SGHRS and YFSETQ. V was pared by 0 bases and J by 5 bases, with 10 bases between. The CDR3 is 14 residues long. CDR3 sequence reads: CASSLEPDGDTQYF. In DNA, the CDR3 is TGCGCCAGCAGCTTGGAACCAGATGGAGATACGCAGTATTTT.